The 3 T cell receptor beta chains below were found in one sample sequenced in a study of blood T cells in healthy people across ages. The authors ran a second PCR of about 7 to 11 cycles using a sample-barcoded 5' primer and a J-beta primer mix. TCRdb re-analysed the 5' RACE reads in MiXCR, keeping a single row per CDR3 protein. The sample lists about 1.5 million distinct CDR3 sequences, roughly 40% seen once, with roughly 7.9% in the top ten. The sequencing input was blood. These receptors all stem from a woman under 30 in good health.

The chain has TRBV29-1 and TRBJ1-2; weak D call: TRBD1 (5 bases). The germline V gene encodes CDR1 SQVTM and CDR2 ANQGSEA. CDR3 length: 15 amino acids. Trimming left V 3 bases short and J 5 bases short, with 19 bases between. CDR3 region: CSVEGVGRAAYGYTF. Here the CDR3 DNA reads TGCAGCGTTGAGGGGGTAGGCAGGGCTGCTTATGGCTACACCTTC.

This chain links TRBV3-1 with TRBJ2-1; unclear D gene. The V and J ends lost 2 bases and 6 bases respectively, with 14 bases between them. The CDR3 loop spans 15 amino acids. The germline V gene has CDR1 LGHDT and CDR2 YNNKEL (reference sequence). CDR3 sequence: CASSQSPMGVNEQFF. The CDR3 nucleotides are TGTGCCAGCAGCCAAAGCCCCATGGGCGTCAATGAGCAGTTCTTC.

This sequence joins TRBV6-5 and TRBJ2-4; 9 nucleotides match TRBD2. The J call is in doubt because the DNA end fits TRBJ2-5 better. CDR1 and CDR2 from the germline V gene are MNHEY and SVGAGI. The CDR3 runs to 20 residues. CDR3 in amino acids: CASSYSSLGGGAENQETQYF. In DNA form, the CDR3 reads TGTGCCAGCAGTTACTCGAGTCTTGGCGGGGGGGCGGAGAACCAAGAGACCCAGTACTTC.